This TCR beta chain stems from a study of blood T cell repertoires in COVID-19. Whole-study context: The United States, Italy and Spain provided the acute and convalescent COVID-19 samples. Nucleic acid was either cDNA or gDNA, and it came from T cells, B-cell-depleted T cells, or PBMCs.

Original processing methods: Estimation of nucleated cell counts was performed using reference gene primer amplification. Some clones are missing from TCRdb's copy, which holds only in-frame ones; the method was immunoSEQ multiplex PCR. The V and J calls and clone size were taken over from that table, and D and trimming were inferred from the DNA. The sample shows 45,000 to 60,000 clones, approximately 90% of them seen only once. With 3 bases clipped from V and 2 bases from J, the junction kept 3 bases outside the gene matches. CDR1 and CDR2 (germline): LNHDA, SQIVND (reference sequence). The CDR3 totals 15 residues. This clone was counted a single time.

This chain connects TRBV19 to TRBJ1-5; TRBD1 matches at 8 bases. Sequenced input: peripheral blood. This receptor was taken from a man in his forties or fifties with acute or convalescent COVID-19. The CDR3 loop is CASSIDRGRNQPQHF. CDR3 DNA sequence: TGTGCCAGTAGTATTGACAGGGGTCGCAATCAGCCCCAGCATTTT.